Given below is one T cell receptor beta chain in context. Antigen unknown. Trimming removed 8 bases at V and 0 bases at J, with 25 bases between. Per germline, CDR1 KGHSH and CDR2 LQKENI. The CDR3 has 18 amino acids. The naive CD8 subset, CD45RO-negative cells positively selected for CCR7, excluded terminally differentiated effector memory CD45RA+ cells. This entry comes from a study of shared clonotypes between healthy human individuals. Study-wide points: Naive CD4 clonotype sharing across a few donors was approximately 5%. Memory subsets generally showed smaller estimated richness than naive subsets did.

For each subset, genomic DNA was distributed in equal portions over several immunoSEQ plates. Some clones are missing from TCRdb's copy, which holds only in-frame ones; the method was immunoSEQ multiplex PCR. The table includes about 680,000 clones, about 92% detected once. Material for sequencing was naive CD8+ T cells sorted from blood. The clonotype was recovered from a man younger than 40 in good health. This chain connects TRBV18 to TRBJ1-2; D is perhaps TRBD1 (6 bases). CDR3: CASRATGRYGPANYGYTF. For the CDR3, the DNA is TGTGCCAGCAGGGCGACAGGTCGCTATGGCCCAGCTAACTATGGCTACACCTTC.